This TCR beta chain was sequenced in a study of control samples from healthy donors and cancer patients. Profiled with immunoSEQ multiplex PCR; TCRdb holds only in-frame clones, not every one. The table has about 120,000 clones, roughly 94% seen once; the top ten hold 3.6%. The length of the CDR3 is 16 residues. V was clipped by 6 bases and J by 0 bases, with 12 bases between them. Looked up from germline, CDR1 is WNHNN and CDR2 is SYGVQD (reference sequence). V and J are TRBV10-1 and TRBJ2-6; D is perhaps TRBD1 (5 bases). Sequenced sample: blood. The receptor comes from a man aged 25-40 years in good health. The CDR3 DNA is TGCGCCAGCAGCCTCAGGGCTCACTCTGGGGCCAACGTCCTGACTTTC. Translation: CASSLRAHSGANVLTF.